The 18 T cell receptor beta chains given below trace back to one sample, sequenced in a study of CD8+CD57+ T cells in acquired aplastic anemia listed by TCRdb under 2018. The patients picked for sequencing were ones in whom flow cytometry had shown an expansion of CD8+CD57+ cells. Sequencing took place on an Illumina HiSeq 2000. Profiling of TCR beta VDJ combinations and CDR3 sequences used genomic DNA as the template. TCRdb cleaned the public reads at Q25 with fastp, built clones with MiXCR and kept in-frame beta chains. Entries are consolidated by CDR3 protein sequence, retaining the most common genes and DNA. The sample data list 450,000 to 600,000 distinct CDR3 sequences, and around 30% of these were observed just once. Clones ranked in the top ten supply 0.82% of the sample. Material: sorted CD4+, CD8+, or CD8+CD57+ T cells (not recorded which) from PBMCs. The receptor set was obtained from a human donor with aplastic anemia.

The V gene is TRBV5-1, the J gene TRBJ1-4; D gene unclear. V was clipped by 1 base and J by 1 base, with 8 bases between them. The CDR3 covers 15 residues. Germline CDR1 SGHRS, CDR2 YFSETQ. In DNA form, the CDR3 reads TGCGCCAGCAGCTTGAGTAGATTAACTAATGAAAAACTGTTTTTT. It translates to CASSLSRLTNEKLFF.

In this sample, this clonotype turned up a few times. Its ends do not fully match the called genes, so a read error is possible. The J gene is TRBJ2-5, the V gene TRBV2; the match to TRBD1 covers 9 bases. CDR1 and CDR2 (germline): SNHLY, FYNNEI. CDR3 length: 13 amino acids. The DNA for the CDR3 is TGTGCCGGCAGTCGGGACAGGGAAGAGACCCAGTACTTC. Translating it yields CAGSRDREETQYF.

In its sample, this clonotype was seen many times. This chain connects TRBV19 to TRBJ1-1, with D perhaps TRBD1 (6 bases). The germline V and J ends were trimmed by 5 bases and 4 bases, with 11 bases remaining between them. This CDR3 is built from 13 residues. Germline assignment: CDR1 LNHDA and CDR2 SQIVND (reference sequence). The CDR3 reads CASSGGGLTEAFF. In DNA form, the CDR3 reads TGTGCCAGTAGTGGAGGGGGACTCACTGAAGCTTTCTTT.

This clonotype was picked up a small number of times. The CDR3 sequence: CANRDKLNTEAFF. CDR3 nucleotides: TGTGCCAACAGGGACAAATTGAACACTGAAGCTTTCTTT. The chain employs TRBV6-1 and TRBJ1-1; D is perhaps TRBD1 (6 bases). Germline assignment: CDR1 MNHNS and CDR2 SASEGT. V lost 10 bases to trimming and J lost 0 bases, with 12 bases between them. The CDR3 is made up of 13 amino acids.

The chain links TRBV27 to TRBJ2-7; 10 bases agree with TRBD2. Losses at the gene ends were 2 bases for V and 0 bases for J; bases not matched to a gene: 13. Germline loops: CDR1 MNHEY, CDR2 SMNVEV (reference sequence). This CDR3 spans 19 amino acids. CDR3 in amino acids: CASSLTGIAGGPTSYEQYF. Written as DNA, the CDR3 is TGTGCCAGCAGTTTAACGGGAATAGCGGGAGGCCCTACCTCCTACGAGCAGTACTTC.

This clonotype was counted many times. The CDR3 region has the DNA TGTGCCAGCAGCTTACGGGGCACCTCTGGGGCCAACGTCCTGACTTTC. Amino acids: CASSLRGTSGANVLTF. J is TRBJ2-6 and V is TRBV7-2; D could derive from TRBD1 or TRBD2 (5 bases each). The CDR3 loop spans 16 amino acids. CDR1 and CDR2 (germline): SGHTA, FQGNSA. V lost 2 bases, J lost 0 bases, and 8 bases lay in between.

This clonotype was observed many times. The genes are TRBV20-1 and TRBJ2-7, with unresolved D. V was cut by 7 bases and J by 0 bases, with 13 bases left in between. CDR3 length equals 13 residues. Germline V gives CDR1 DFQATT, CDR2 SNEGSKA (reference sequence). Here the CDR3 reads CSGGSPISYEQYF. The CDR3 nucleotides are TGCAGTGGGGGAAGCCCCATCTCCTACGAGCAGTACTTC.

The CDR3: CASSLAMASGDQETQYF. For the CDR3, the DNA is TGTGCCAGCAGCTTAGCGATGGCTAGCGGGGATCAAGAGACCCAGTACTTC. J is TRBJ2-5 and V is TRBV11-1; the match to TRBD2 covers 9 bases. V gave up 0 bases and J gave up 2 bases; unmatched junction bases: 7. CDR3 length equals 17 residues. In germline, CDR1 is SGHAT, CDR2 FQDESV (reference sequence).

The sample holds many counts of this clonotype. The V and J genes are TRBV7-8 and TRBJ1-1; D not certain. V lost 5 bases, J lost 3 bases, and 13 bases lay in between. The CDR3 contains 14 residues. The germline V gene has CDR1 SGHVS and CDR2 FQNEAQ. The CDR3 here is CASSLAAEDTEAFF. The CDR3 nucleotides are TGTGCCAGCAGCCTGGCGGCGGAGGACACTGAAGCTTTCTTT.

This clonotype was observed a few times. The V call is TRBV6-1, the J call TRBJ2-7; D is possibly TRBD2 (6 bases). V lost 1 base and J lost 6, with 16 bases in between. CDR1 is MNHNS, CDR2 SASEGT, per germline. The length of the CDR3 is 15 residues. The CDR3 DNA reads TGTGCCAGCAGTGAAGTAGGGGCGGGACCCGTCGAGCAGTACTTC. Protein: CASSEVGAGPVEQYF.

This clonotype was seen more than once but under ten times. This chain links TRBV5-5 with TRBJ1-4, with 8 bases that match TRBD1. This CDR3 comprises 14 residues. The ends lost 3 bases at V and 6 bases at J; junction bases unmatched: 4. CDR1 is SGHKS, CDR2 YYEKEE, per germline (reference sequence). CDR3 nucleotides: TGTGCCAGCAGCTCAGGGGGCGACGATGAAAAACTGTTTTTT. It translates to CASSSGGDDEKLFF.

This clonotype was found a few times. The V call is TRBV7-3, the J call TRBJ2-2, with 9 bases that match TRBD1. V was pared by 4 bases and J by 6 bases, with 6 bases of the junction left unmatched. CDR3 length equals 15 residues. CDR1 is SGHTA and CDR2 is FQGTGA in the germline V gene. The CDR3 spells CASSSPGQGSGELFF. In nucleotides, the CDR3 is TGTGCCAGCAGCTCGCCGGGACAGGGCTCCGGGGAGCTGTTTTTT.

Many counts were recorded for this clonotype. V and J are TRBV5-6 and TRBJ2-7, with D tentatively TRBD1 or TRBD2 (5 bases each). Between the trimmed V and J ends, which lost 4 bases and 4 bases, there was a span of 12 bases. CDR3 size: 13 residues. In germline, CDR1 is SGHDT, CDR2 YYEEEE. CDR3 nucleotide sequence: TGTGCCAGCAGCAAACGGGGACCATACGAGCAGTACTTC. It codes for CASSKRGPYEQYF.

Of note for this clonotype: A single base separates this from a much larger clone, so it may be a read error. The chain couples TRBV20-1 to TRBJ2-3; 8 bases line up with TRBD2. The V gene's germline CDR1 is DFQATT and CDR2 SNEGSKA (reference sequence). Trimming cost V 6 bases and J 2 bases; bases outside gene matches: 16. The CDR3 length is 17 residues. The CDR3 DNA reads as TGCAGTGCCTCAACGTTACCGGGACTAGGGGTCACAGATACGCAGTATTTT. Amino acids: CSASTLPGLGVTDTQYF.

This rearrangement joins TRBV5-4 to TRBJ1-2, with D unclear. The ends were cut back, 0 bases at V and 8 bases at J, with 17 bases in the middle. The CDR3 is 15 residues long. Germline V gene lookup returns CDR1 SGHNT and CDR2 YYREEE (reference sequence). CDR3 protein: CASSLVGGITMGYTF. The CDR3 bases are TGTGCCAGCAGCTTGGTGGGAGGCATAACTATGGGCTACACCTTC.

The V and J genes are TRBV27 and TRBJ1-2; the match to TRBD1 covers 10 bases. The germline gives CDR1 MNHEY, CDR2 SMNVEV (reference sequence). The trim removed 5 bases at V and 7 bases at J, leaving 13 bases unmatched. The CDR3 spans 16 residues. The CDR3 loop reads CASSELTGTGVPGYTF. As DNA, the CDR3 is TGTGCCAGCAGTGAACTCACCGGGACAGGGGTACCTGGCTACACCTTC.

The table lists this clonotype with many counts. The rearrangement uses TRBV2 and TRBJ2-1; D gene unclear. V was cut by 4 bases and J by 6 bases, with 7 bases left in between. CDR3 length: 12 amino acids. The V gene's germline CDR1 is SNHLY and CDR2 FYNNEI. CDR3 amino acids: CASSAQVNEQFF. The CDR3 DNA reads TGTGCCAGCAGTGCCCAGGTCAATGAGCAGTTCTTC. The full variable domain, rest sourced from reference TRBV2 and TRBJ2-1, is EPEVTQTPSHQVTQMGQEVILRCVPISNHLYFYWYRQILGQKVEFLVSFYNNEISEKSEIFDDQFSVERPDGSNFTLKIRSTKLEDSAMYFCASSAQVNEQFFGPGTRLTVL.

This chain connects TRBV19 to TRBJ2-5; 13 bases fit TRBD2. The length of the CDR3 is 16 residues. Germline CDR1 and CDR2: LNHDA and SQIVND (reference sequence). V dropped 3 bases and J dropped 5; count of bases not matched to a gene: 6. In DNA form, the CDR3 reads TGTGCCAGTAGTATTTCGGGGACTAGCGGGGCCGAGACCCAGTACTTC. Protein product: CASSISGTSGAETQYF.